This T cell receptor beta chain derives from a study of blood T cell repertoires in COVID-19. Sequencing used immunoSEQ multiplex PCR; TCRdb keeps in-frame clones, though not all of them. The sample yields hundreds of thousands of clones, about four fifths seen once. Membership in each cohort depended on participant-reported clinical history. The CDR3 is 15 residues long. The germline V gene has CDR1 KGHSH and CDR2 LQKENI. With V trimmed by 3 bases and J by 2 bases, 4 bases remained unmatched. The chain has TRBV18 and TRBJ1-3, with TRBD1 matching over 7 bases. This receptor was identified in a woman between 45 and 65 years old who had been exposed to COVID-19. Sequenced sample: PBMCs or T cells enriched from blood (not recorded which). The CDR3 DNA reads TGTGCCAGCTCACCCCAGGGGGTACCTGGAAACACCATATATTTT. As protein: CASSPQGVPGNTIYF.